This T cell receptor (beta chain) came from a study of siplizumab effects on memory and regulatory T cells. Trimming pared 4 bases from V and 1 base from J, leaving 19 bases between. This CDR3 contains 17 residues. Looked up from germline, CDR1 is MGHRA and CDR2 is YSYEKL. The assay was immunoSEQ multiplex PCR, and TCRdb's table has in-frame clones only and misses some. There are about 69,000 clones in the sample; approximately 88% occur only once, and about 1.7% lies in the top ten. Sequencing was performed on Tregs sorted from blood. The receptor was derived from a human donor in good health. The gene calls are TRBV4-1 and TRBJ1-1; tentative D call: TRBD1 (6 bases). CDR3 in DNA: TGCGCCAGCAGCCCTCAAACAGGGAGAGGAGCGAACACTGAAGCTTTCTTT. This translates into CASSPQTGRGANTEAFF.